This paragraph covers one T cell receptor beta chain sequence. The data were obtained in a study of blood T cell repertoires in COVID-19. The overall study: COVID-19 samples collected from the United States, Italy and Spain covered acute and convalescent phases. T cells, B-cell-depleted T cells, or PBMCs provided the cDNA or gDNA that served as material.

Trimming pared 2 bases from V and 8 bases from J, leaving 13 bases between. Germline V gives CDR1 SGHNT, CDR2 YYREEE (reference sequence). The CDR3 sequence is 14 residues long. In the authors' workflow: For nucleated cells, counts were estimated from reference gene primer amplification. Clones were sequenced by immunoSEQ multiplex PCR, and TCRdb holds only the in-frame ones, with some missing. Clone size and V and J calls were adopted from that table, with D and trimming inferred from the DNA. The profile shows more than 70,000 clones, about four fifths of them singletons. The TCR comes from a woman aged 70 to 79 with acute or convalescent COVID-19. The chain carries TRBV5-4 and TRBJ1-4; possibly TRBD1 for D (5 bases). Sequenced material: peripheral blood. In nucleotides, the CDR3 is TGTGCCAGCAGCTTAGGCTTGGAGGGGGAAAAACTGTTTTTT. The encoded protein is CASSLGLEGEKLFF.